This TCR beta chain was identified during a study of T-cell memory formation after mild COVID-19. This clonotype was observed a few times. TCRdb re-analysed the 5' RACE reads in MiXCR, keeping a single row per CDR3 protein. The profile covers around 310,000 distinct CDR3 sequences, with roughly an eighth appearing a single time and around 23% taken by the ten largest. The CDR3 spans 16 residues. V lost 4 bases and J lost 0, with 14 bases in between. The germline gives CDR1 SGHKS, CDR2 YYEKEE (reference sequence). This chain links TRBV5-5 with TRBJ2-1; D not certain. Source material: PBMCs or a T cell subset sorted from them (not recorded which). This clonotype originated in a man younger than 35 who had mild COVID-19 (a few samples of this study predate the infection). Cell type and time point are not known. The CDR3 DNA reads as TGTGCCAGCAGCCCCCTGGTTCAGAGCTCCTACAATGAGCAGTTCTTC. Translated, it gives CASSPLVQSSYNEQFF.